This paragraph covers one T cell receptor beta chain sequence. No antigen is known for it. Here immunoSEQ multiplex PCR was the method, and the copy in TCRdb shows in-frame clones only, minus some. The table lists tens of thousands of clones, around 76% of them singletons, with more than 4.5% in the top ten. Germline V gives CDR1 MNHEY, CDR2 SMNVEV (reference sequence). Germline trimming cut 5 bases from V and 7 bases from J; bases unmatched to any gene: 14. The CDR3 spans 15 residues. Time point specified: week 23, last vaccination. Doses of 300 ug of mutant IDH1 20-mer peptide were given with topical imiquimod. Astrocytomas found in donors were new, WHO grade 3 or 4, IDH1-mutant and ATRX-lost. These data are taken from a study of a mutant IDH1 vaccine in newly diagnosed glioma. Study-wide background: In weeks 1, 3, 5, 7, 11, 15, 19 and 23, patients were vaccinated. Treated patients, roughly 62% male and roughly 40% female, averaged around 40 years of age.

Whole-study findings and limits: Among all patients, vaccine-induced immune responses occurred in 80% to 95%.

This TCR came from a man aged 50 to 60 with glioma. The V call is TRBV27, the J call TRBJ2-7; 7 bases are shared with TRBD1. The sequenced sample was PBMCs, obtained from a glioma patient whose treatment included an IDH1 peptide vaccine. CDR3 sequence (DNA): TGTGCCAGCAGTAGAGACAGGGAGATCCGTACGGAGCAGTACTTC. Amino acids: CASSRDREIRTEQYF.